What follows are 2 T cell receptor beta chains derived from one specimen sequenced in a study of cytomegalovirus exposure and HLA in healthy donors. The study ran its PCR with 60 Vbeta and 13 Jbeta primers. The assay was immunoSEQ multiplex PCR, and TCRdb's table has in-frame clones only and misses some. This table has about 91,000 clones, around 68% appearing once. Specimen: PBMCs. These receptors originate from a female donor in good health and CMV-seronegative.

This clone was found a few times. The chain couples TRBV30 to TRBJ2-7; 10 nucleotides agree with TRBD1. V lost 4 bases, J lost 6 bases, and 6 bases stayed unmatched. CDR3 length equals 13 residues. Germline CDR1 reads GTSNPN; CDR2 reads SVGIG (reference sequence). The CDR3, as DNA: TGTGCCTGGACCCTGACAGGGGGCGGCGAGCAGTACTTC. Translation: CAWTLTGGGEQYF.

This clone was counted between two and nine times. The gene calls are TRBV10-2 and TRBJ2-2; possible D gene TRBD2, 5 bases. This CDR3 contains 15 residues. Per the germline V gene, CDR1 is WSHSY and CDR2 is SAAADI. V lost 3 bases and J lost 4, with 12 bases in between. As DNA, the CDR3 is TGCGCCAGCAGTGATGTCGGGGAAGTCACCGGGGAGCTGTTTTTT. Amino acid sequence: CASSDVGEVTGELFF.